This T cell receptor (beta chain) appears in the sequencing data of a study of blood T cell repertoires in COVID-19. Study-level background: Samples of COVID-19 (acute and convalescent) were obtained from the United States, Italy and Spain.

The CDR3 sequence is 15 residues long. CDR1 is SGHAT, CDR2 FQDESV, per germline (reference sequence). V was pared by 2 bases and J by 3 bases, with 5 bases of the junction left unmatched. As originally analysed: Amplifying reference gene primers gave estimates of nucleated cell counts. The protocol was immunoSEQ multiplex PCR, while the TCRdb copy is restricted to in-frame clones and leaves out a portion. V and J calls and clone size are as listed in that table; D and trimming were resolved from the DNA. Here the sample spans about 120,000 clones, under 90% being singletons. Sequenced sample: peripheral blood. This TCR was recovered from a man in his fifties or sixties with acute or convalescent COVID-19. The chain links TRBV11-1 to TRBJ2-7; 9 nucleotides align to TRBD1. The CDR3 DNA reads as TGTGCCAGCAGCTTATCGTGGGACAGGGACTACGAGCAGTACTTC. It translates to CASSLSWDRDYEQYF.